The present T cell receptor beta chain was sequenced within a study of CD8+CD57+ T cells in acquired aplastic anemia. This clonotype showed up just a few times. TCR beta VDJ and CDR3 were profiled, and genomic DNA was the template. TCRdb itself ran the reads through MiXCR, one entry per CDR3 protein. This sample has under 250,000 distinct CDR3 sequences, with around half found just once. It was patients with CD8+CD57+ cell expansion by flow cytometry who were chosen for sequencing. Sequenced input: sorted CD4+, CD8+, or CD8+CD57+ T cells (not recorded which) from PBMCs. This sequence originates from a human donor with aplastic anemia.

CDR3 sequence (DNA): TGCAGTGCCTGGATTGGGGCCGTTGAAAGATTCACAGAAGCTTTCTTT. It codes for CSAWIGAVERFTEAFF. The chain links TRBV20-1 to TRBJ1-1, with D tentatively TRBD1 (5 bases). This CDR3 contains 16 residues. V lost 6 bases and J lost 8, with 28 bases in between. Germline CDR1 DFQATT, CDR2 SNEGSKA (reference sequence).